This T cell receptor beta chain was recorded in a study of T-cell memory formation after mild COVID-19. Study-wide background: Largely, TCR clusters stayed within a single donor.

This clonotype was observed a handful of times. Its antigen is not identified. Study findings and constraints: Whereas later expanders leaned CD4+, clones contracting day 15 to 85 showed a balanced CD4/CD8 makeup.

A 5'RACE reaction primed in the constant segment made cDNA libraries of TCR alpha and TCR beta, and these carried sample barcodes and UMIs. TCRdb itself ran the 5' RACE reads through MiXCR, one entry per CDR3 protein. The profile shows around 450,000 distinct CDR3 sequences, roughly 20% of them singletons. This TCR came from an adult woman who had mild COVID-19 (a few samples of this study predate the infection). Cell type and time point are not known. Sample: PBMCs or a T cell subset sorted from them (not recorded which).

For the CDR3, the DNA is TGTGCCAGCAGCCCCCCCGTTGGACAGGGTATTTACGAGCAGTACTTC. This encodes CASSPPVGQGIYEQYF. The chain couples TRBV7-2 to TRBJ2-7; 8 bases match TRBD1. Unmatched junction bases numbered 13, after V lost 5 bases and J lost 4 bases. This CDR3 spans 16 amino acids. CDR1 and CDR2 (germline): SGHTA, FQGNSA.